Presented here are 25 T cell receptor beta chains from one specimen sequenced in a study of T cell responses to AZD1222 COVID-19 vaccine. Produced via immunoSEQ multiplex PCR; TCRdb's table is partial and in-frame only. In the table there are 120,000 or so clones, about 91% of which are singletons. The sequencing here drew on peripheral blood, taken on day 0 of AZD1222 vaccination. The source is an adult in good health.

The chain joins TRBV2 to TRBJ2-2; 8 positions match TRBD2. This CDR3 has 13 residues. After removal of 9 bases from V and 5 bases from J, the junction contained 5 bases not matched to a gene. Germline assignment: CDR1 SNHLY and CDR2 FYNNEI. CDR3 nucleotide sequence: TGTGCCAGTTTTGGCGGGAGGACCGGGGAGCTGTTTTTT. It yields the protein CASFGGRTGELFF.

V and J are TRBV6-4 and TRBJ2-1; TRBD2 aligns across 9 bases. The V segment lost 0 bases and the J segment 5 bases; nucleotides outside the gene matches: 2. CDR3 size: 15 residues. CDR1 and CDR2 from the germline V gene are MRHNA and SNTAGT. The CDR3, as DNA: TGTGCCAGCAGTGACTCTAGCGGGAGCCACAATGAGCAGTTCTTC. Its protein product is CASSDSSGSHNEQFF.

The genes are TRBV7-3 and TRBJ2-5; D might be TRBD2 (5 bases). Germline V gene data show CDR1 as SGHTA and CDR2 as FQGTGA. The CDR3 loop spans 15 amino acids. V dropped 5 bases and J dropped 5 bases, with 18 bases sitting between them. The CDR3 region has the DNA TGTGCCAGCAGCCCTCGGGATACATTAGGGGAGACCCAGTACTTC. Residues: CASSPRDTLGETQYF.

The chain carries TRBV29-1 and TRBJ1-1, with D possibly matching TRBD1 (5 bases). Germline V lookup: CDR1 SQVTM, CDR2 ANQGSEA. The CDR3 extends over 13 amino acids. V was trimmed by 3 bases and J by 10 bases, leaving 18 bases between them. CDR3 protein: CSVDPDISRGAFF. The CDR3 DNA reads TGCAGCGTTGACCCGGACATTTCCCGGGGAGCTTTCTTT.

The chain joins TRBV10-2 to TRBJ1-2, with D maybe TRBD1 (6 bases). This CDR3 spans 15 amino acids. Germline CDR1 WSHSY, CDR2 SAAADI. Trimming took off 6 bases at V and 5 bases at J, with 19 bases between the two ends. In DNA, the CDR3 is TGCGCCAGCAGCGACGCTACATGGACAGAGTATGGCTACACCTTC. This sequence encodes CASSDATWTEYGYTF.

The chain joins TRBV15 to TRBJ1-1, with D possibly TRBD1 on 5 matching bases. This CDR3 region has 13 residues. Trimming removed 1 base from V and 5 bases from J, with 8 bases in between. The V gene's germline CDR1 is LNHNV and CDR2 YYDKDF (reference sequence). The CDR3 sequence is CATSRGGRTEAFF. DNA of the CDR3: TGTGCCACCAGCAGAGGGGGGAGGACTGAAGCTTTCTTT.

J is TRBJ1-1 and V is TRBV27; possible D gene TRBD1, 5 bases. Between the trimmed V and J ends, which lost 3 bases and 1 base, there was a span of 12 bases. The germline gives CDR1 MNHEY, CDR2 SMNVEV (reference sequence). The CDR3 totals 15 residues. CDR3 protein: CASSLVRGRNTEAFF. In nucleotides, the CDR3 is TGTGCCAGCAGTTTGGTCCGGGGGAGGAACACTGAAGCTTTCTTT.

The CDR3 sequence is CASSGLQETQYF. The CDR3 nucleotides are TGTGCCAGCAGTGGACTTCAGGAGACCCAGTACTTC. The gene calls are TRBV2 and TRBJ2-5; no clear D gene. The CDR3 has 12 residues. V was shortened by 4 bases and J by 5 bases, with 8 bases between the two germline ends. Germline-derived CDR1 and CDR2 are SNHLY and FYNNEI. The whole variable domain, remainder taken from reference TRBV2 and TRBJ2-5, is EPEVTQTPSHQVTQMGQEVILRCVPISNHLYFYWYRQILGQKVEFLVSFYNNEISEKSEIFDDQFSVERPDGSNFTLKIRSTKLEDSAMYFCASSGLQETQYFGPGTRLLVL.

This chain links TRBV4-1 with TRBJ1-4, with D tentatively TRBD1 (6 bases). The germline V gene has CDR1 MGHRA and CDR2 YSYEKL. The V and J ends lost 6 bases and 8 bases respectively, with 22 bases between them. The CDR3 is 16 residues long. In DNA, the CDR3 is TGCGCCAGCAGAAGTGTAGGGACAAGAAACAAAGAAAAACTGTTTTTT. Encoded protein: CASRSVGTRNKEKLFF.

Written as DNA, the CDR3 is TGTGCCACCAGTGGGACTAGCGGGGGGAAGCTCGATGAGCAGTTCTTC. Translated: CATSGTSGGKLDEQFF. The chain uses TRBV24-1 and TRBJ2-1, with 14 bases aligning to TRBD2. The CDR3 length is 16 residues. Per the germline V gene, CDR1 is KGHDR and CDR2 is SFDVKD. The junction had 7 bases not matched to a gene; V was cut back by 5 bases and J by 8 bases.

The gene calls are TRBV6-5 and TRBJ2-1; tentatively, D is TRBD2 (6 bases). CDR1 is MNHEY and CDR2 is SVGAGI in the germline V gene. V dropped 6 bases and J dropped 4 bases, with 16 bases sitting between them. This CDR3 spans 15 amino acids. In DNA form, the CDR3 reads TGTGCCAGCAGAACCGGGACTGCTGGTTACAATGAGCAGTTCTTC. Translation: CASRTGTAGYNEQFF.

The genes are TRBV3-1 (or the pseudogene TRBV3-2) and TRBJ1-2; tentatively, D is TRBD1 (5 bases). Germline values: CDR1 LGHDT, CDR2 YNNKEL (reference sequence). This CDR3 comprises 12 residues. Trimming pared 5 bases from V and 8 bases from J, leaving 12 bases between. The CDR3 sequence is CASSSSGLGYTF. For the CDR3, the DNA is TGTGCCAGCAGCTCCTCAGGGTTGGGCTACACCTTC.

The chain joins TRBV6-5 to TRBJ1-2; D is unclear. The germline CDR1 and CDR2 sequences are MNHEY and SVGAGI. This CDR3 is 13 amino acids long. V was cut by 4 bases and J by 0 bases, with 6 bases left in between. CDR3 loop: CASSSDSNYGYTF. In DNA form, the CDR3 reads TGTGCCAGCAGTTCCGATTCTAACTATGGCTACACCTTC.

In nucleotides, the CDR3 is TGCGCCAGCAGCCCGTACTTGGCCGACGTCCTGAACACTGAAGCTTTCTTT. Its translation: CASSPYLADVLNTEAFF. The chain combines TRBV4-1 with TRBJ1-1; D not resolved. V dropped 4 bases and J dropped 0 bases, with 18 bases sitting between them. The CDR3 runs to 17 residues. Germline V gene sequence: CDR1 MGHRA, CDR2 YSYEKL.

Only one count was recorded for this clone. The chain employs TRBV7-6 and TRBJ1-6; D is uncertain. CDR3 length: 13 amino acids. The germline V gene encodes CDR1 SGHVS and CDR2 FNYEAQ. Between the trimmed V and J ends, which lost 1 base and 8 bases, there was a span of 6 bases. CDR3 residues: CASSLEGYSPLHF. DNA for the CDR3: TGTGCCAGCAGCTTAGAGGGTTATTCACCCCTCCACTTT.

The CDR3 region is CASSPLPGTGSYEQYF. DNA for the CDR3: TGTGCCAGCTCACCTTTACCCGGGACAGGATCCTACGAGCAGTACTTC. The chain recombines TRBV18 with TRBJ2-7; 8 bases are a match to TRBD1. The CDR3 length is 16 residues. Unmatched junction bases numbered 8, after V lost 3 bases and J lost 1 base. The germline CDR1 and CDR2 sequences are KGHSH and LQKENI.

Details on this clone: The same CDR3 is also encoded by other DNA sequences in this sample. This rearrangement joins TRBV5-1 to TRBJ2-7; a possible D gene is TRBD2 (5 bases). Looked up from germline, CDR1 is SGHRS and CDR2 is YFSETQ. This CDR3 region has 14 residues. V was pared by 0 bases and J by 0 bases, with 7 bases between. In DNA, the CDR3 is TGCGCCAGCAGCTTGGCGGGGAGCTCCTACGAGCAGTACTTC. Its protein product is CASSLAGSSYEQYF.

This chain uses TRBV7-2 with TRBJ2-5, with 12 bases lining up with TRBD2. The CDR3 length is 15 residues. In germline, CDR1 is SGHTA, CDR2 FQGNSA. The trim removed 6 bases at V and 4 bases at J, leaving 6 bases unmatched. This chain's CDR3 is CASSPGLAGRETQYF. The CDR3, as DNA: TGTGCCAGCAGTCCTGGACTAGCGGGAAGAGAGACCCAGTACTTC.

The chain links TRBV6-1 to TRBJ1-3, with D unresolved. The CDR3 length is 15 residues. The V gene lost 1 base and the J gene lost 0 bases, with 7 bases spanning the gap. The germline gives CDR1 MNHNS, CDR2 SASEGT. CDR3 loop: CASSEVMSSGNTIYF. The CDR3 nucleotides read TGTGCCAGCAGTGAAGTAATGAGCTCTGGAAACACCATATATTTT.

A note on this clone: Different DNA sequences within this sample yield the same CDR3. The CDR3 region is CASSLQGDYGYTF. Written as DNA, the CDR3 is TGCGCCAGCAGCTTGCAGGGGGACTATGGCTACACCTTC. The gene calls are TRBV5-1 and TRBJ1-2; 7 nucleotides match TRBD1. The ends lost 1 base at V and 3 bases at J; junction bases unmatched: 0. Germline CDR1 reads SGHRS; CDR2 reads YFSETQ. CDR3 size: 13 residues.

This rearrangement joins TRBV10-2 to TRBJ2-4; 9 positions match TRBD2. The CDR3 is 17 amino acids. Germline CDR1 reads WSHSY; CDR2 reads SAAADI. With 2 bases clipped from V and 0 bases from J, the junction kept 5 bases outside the gene matches. Written as DNA, the CDR3 is TGCGCCAGCAGTGAGCCGGGACTAGCCGCAGCCAAAAACATTCAGTACTTC. Protein product: CASSEPGLAAAKNIQYF.

In this sample, this clone turned up a few times. V and J are TRBV7-9 and TRBJ1-1; tentatively, D is TRBD1 (5 bases). The CDR3 runs to 13 residues. Per the germline V gene, CDR1 is SEHNR and CDR2 is FQNEAQ (reference sequence). V shed 4 bases and J shed 4 bases, with 10 bases lying between them. In DNA, the CDR3 is TGTGCCAGCAGCTACGGGGGGAGCACTGAAGCTTTCTTT. It translates to CASSYGGSTEAFF.

The genes are TRBV21-1 and TRBJ2-3; the D call of TRBD2 is as the table states it, not checked on the DNA. TRBV21-1 is an annotated pseudogene. The CDR3 is 21 residues long. The CDR3 loop is CASSKKKGPGLAGDGTDTQYF. The CDR3 DNA reads TGTGCCAGCAGCAAAAAAAAAGGCCCGGGACTAGCGGGAGACGGCACAGATACGCAGTATTTT.

V gene TRBV6-2 or TRBV6-3 combines with J gene TRBJ2-7; D is uncertain. CDR1 is MNHEY and CDR2 is SVGEGT in the germline V gene. Trimming pared 5 bases from V and 6 bases from J, leaving 11 bases between. The CDR3 covers 12 residues. This CDR3 reads CASSARASEQYF. The CDR3 region has the DNA TGTGCCAGCAGTGCCCGGGCCAGCGAGCAGTACTTC.

The gene calls are TRBV6-5 and TRBJ1-6; unclear D gene. V shed 7 bases and J shed 6 bases, with 10 bases lying between them. From germline, CDR1 is MNHEY and CDR2 SVGAGI. The CDR3 sequence is 13 residues long. CDR3: CASNRFSNSPLHF. The CDR3, as DNA: TGTGCCAGCAATCGATTTTCTAATTCACCCCTCCACTTT.